This T cell receptor (beta chain) came from a study of blood T cell repertoires in COVID-19. Study as a whole: Acute-phase and convalescent COVID-19 samples originated in the United States, Italy and Spain. PBMCs, B-cell-depleted T cells, or T cells provided the cDNA or gDNA that made up the material.

Original data processing: Quantification of nucleated cells was approximated via reference gene primer amplification. The repertoire was sequenced with immunoSEQ multiplex PCR; TCRdb's copy has only in-frame clones and lacks some. From that table come the V and J calls and clone size; the DNA was used to work out D and trimming. The table lists 85,000 to 100,000 clones, about nine tenths of them singletons. Germline V lookup: CDR1 WNHNN, CDR2 SYGVQD (reference sequence). Germline trimming cut 4 bases from V and 4 bases from J; bases unmatched to any gene: 9. The CDR3 spans 16 residues. This chain uses TRBV10-1 with TRBJ2-1; TRBD1 matches 8 bases. The TCR sequence derives from a man between 60 and 70 years old with acute or convalescent COVID-19. Sequencing was done on a sample of peripheral blood. CDR3 sequence: CASSGGTGLIYNEQFF. The CDR3 coding sequence is TGCGCCAGCAGTGGAGGGACAGGCCTAATTTACAATGAGCAGTTCTTC.